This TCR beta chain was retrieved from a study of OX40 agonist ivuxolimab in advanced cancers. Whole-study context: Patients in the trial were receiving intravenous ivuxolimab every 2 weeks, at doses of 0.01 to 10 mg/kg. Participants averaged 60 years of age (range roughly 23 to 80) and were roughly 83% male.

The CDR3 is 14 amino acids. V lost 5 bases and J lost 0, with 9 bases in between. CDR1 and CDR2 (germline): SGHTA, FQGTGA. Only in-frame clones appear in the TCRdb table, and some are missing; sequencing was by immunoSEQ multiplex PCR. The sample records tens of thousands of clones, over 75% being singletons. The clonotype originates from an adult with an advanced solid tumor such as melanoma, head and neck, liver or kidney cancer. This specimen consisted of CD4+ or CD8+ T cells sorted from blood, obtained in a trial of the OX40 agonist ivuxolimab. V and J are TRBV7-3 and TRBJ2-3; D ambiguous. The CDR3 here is CASSPDISTDTQYF. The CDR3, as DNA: TGTGCCAGCAGCCCCGACATAAGCACAGATACGCAGTATTTT.